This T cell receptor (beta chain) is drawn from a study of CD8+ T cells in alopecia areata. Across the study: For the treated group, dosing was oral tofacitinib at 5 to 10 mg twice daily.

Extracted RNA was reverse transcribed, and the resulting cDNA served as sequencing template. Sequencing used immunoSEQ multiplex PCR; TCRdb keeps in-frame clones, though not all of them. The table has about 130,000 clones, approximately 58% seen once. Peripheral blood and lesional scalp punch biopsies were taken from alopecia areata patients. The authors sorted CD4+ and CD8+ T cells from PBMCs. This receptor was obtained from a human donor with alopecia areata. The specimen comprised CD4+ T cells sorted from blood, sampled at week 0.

CDR3 coding DNA: TGCGCCAGCAGCTTGGTTACCGGGAACACCGGGGAGCTGTTTTTT. The encoded protein is CASSLVTGNTGELFF. The chain employs TRBV5-1 and TRBJ2-2; unclear D gene. Trimming took 0 bases from V and 1 from J, leaving 7 bases between them. The CDR3 is 15 amino acids. The germline V gene has CDR1 SGHRS and CDR2 YFSETQ.